A selection of T cell receptor beta chains follows, all from one sample in a study of cytomegalovirus exposure and HLA in healthy donors. TCRdb's table, derived via immunoSEQ multiplex PCR, lists solely in-frame clones and lacks some. The top ten clones hold 1.5% to 2% of a sample with about 110,000 clones, roughly 86% of them seen once. Input material: PBMCs. The receptors were sampled from a man aged 40-55 years in good health and CMV-seronegative. Each CDR3 is given with its conserved first and last residue. A D gene is named only where the DNA matches it firmly. Only some rows state a clone size, as once, few, many or a class for expanded clones.

J gene,D gene,clone size,V gene,CDR3 protein,CDR3 DNA
TRBJ2-7,NA,NA,TRBV29-1,CSVGGGPYEQYF,TGCAGCGTTGGCGGCGGGCCCTACGAGCAGTACTTC
TRBJ1-2,TRBD1,NA,TRBV6-1,CASRAGTGIYGYTF,TGTGCCAGCAGAGCCGGGACAGGGATCTATGGCTACACCTTC
TRBJ2-1,TRBD2,NA,TRBV4-1,CASSQTTSGGSYNEQFF,TGCGCCAGCAGCCAAACAACTAGCGGGGGATCCTACAATGAGCAGTTCTTC
TRBJ1-1,NA,NA,TRBV5-5,CASSLVGQNTEAFF,TGTGCCAGCAGCTTGGTGGGACAGAACACTGAAGCTTTCTTT
TRBJ2-3,NA,NA,TRBV10-3,CAISEGGQSLSTDTQYF,TGTGCCATCAGTGAGGGCGGACAGTCCCTCTCCACAGATACGCAGTATTTT
TRBJ1-4,NA,once,TRBV6-5,CASSNRFPYEKLFF,TGTGCCAGCAGTAACAGGTTCCCGTATGAAAAACTGTTTTTT
TRBJ1-6,TRBD1,NA,TRBV25-1,CASSEYDRGSSPLHF,TGTGCCAGCAGTGAATACGACAGGGGGAGTTCACCCCTCCACTTT
TRBJ2-3,NA,NA,TRBV5-1,CASLAVSPPDTQYF,TGCGCCAGCCTCGCGGTCAGTCCTCCAGATACGCAGTATTTT
TRBJ2-7,NA,NA,TRBV6-6,CASSQTVEQYF,TGTGCCAGCAGTCAAACAGTCGAGCAGTACTTC
TRBJ1-1,NA,NA,TRBV2,CASSSAGNTEAFF,TGTGCCAGCAGTAGTGCAGGTAACACTGAAGCTTTCTTT
TRBJ1-2,NA,NA,TRBV12-5,CASGLGRDYGYTF,TGTGCTAGTGGTTTGGGACGGGATTATGGCTACACCTTC
TRBJ2-7,TRBD1,few,TRBV11-3,CASSQTGSYEQYF,TGTGCCAGCAGCCAGACAGGGTCCTACGAGCAGTACTTC
TRBJ1-5,TRBD1,NA,TRBV7-6,CASSPRTGGPYSNQPQHF,TGTGCCAGCAGCCCCCGGACAGGGGGCCCGTATAGCAATCAGCCCCAGCATTTT
TRBJ1-1,NA,NA,TRBV29-1,CSLTGRGFNTEAFF,TGCAGCCTTACCGGACGGGGGTTCAACACTGAAGCTTTCTTT
TRBJ2-7,TRBD2,NA,TRBV6-5,CASSYGTTKTYEQYF,TGTGCCAGCAGTTACGGGACTACCAAAACCTACGAGCAGTACTTC
TRBJ1-1,NA,few,TRBV7-8,CASSSGKGWLAFF,TGTGCCAGCAGCTCAGGCAAGGGGTGGTTGGCTTTCTTT
TRBJ1-2,TRBD1,NA,TRBV2,CASTRDQGDYGYTF,TGTGCCAGCACCCGGGACCAGGGGGACTATGGCTACACCTTC